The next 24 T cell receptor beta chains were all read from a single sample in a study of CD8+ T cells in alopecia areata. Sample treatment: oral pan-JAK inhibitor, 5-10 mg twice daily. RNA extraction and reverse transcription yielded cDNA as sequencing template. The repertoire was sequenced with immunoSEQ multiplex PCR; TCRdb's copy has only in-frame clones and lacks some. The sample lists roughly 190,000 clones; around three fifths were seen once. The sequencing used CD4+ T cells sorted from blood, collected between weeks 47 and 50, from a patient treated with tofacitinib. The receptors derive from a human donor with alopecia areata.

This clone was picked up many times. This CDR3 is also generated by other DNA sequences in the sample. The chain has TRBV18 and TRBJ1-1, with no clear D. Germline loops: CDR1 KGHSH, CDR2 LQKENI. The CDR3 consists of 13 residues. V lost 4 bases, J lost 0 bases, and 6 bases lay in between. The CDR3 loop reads CASSQGLNTEAFF. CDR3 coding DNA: TGTGCCAGCTCACAGGGCCTGAACACTGAAGCTTTCTTT.

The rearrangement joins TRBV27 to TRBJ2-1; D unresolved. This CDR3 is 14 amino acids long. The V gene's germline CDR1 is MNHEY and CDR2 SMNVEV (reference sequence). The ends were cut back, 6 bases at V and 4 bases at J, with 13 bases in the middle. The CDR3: CASRSAGHYNEQFF. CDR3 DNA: TGTGCCAGCAGATCCGCTGGGCATTACAATGAGCAGTTCTTC.

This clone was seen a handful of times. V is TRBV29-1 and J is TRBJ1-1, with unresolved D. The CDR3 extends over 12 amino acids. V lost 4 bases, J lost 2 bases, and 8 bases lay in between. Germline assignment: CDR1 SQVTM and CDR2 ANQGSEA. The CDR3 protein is CSVVRSNTEAFF. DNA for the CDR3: TGCAGCGTTGTGCGGAGCAACACTGAAGCTTTCTTT.

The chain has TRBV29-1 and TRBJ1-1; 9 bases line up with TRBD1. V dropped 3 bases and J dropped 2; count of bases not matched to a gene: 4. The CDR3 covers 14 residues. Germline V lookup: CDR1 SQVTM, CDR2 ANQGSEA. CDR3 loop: CSVDRQGVNTEAFF. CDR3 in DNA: TGCAGCGTTGACAGACAGGGGGTTAACACTGAAGCTTTCTTT.

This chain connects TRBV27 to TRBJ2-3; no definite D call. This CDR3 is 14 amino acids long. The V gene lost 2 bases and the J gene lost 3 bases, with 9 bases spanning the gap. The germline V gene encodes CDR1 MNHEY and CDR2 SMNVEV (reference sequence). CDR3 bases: TGTGCCAGCAGTTTAACCCCTACGACAGATACGCAGTATTTT. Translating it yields CASSLTPTTDTQYF.

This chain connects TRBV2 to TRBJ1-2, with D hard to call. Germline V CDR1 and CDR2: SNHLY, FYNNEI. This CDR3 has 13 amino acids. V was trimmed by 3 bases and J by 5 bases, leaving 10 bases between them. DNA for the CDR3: TGTGCCAGCAGTGATTGGGCAGCTTATGGCTACACCTTC. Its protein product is CASSDWAAYGYTF.

CDR3 amino acids: CASSFQSSADNEQFF. Written as DNA, the CDR3 is TGTGCCAGCAGCTTTCAATCTAGCGCCGACAATGAGCAGTTCTTC. This chain joins TRBV7-2 and TRBJ2-1; possibly TRBD2 for D (6 bases). The CDR3 is 15 residues long. Germline CDR1 reads SGHTA; CDR2 reads FQGNSA. V was cut by 3 bases and J by 5 bases, with 14 bases left in between. Using reference TRBV7-2 and TRBJ2-1 for the parts outside the CDR3, the full variable domain is GAGVSQSPSNKVTEKGKDVELRCDPISGHTALYWYRQSLGQGLEFLIYFQGNSAPDKSGLPSDRFSAERTGGSVSTLTIQRTQQEDSAVYLCASSFQSSADNEQFFGPGTRLTVL.

Written as DNA, the CDR3 is TGTGCCAGCAGTGAGAATCAAGGTAATCAGCCCCAGCATTTT. Translation gives CASSENQGNQPQHF. The rearrangement joins TRBV25-1 to TRBJ1-5, with D unresolved. The germline V gene encodes CDR1 MGHDK and CDR2 SYGVNS. The V end was cut by 3 bases, the J end by 4 bases, with 10 bases between. The CDR3 extends over 14 amino acids.

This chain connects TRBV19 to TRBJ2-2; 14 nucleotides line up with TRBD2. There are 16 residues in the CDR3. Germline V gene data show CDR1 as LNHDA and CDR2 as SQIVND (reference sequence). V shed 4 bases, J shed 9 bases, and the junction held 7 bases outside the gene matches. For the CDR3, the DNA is TGTGCCAGTAGTAGCGGACTAGCGGGGGGATTTAGGGAGCTGTTTTTT. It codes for CASSSGLAGGFRELFF.

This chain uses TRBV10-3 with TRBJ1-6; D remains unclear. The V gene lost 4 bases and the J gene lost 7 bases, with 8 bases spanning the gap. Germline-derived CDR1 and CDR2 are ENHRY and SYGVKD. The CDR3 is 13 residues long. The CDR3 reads CAISAEPNSPLHF. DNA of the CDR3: TGTGCCATCAGTGCGGAACCAAATTCACCCCTCCACTTT.

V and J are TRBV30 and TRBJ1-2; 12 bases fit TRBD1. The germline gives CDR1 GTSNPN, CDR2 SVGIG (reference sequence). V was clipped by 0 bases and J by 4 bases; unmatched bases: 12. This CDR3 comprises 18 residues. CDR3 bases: TGTGCCTGGAGTGTAAGGGGGACAGGGGGCGCAGGGACCTATGGCTACACCTTC. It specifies CAWSVRGTGGAGTYGYTF.

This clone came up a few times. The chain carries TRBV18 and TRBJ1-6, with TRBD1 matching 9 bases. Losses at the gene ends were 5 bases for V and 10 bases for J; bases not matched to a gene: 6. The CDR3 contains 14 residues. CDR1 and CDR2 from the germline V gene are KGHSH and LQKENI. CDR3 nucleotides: TGTGCCAGCTCATTCCGGGACAGGGACTCACCCCTCCACTTT. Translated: CASSFRDRDSPLHF.

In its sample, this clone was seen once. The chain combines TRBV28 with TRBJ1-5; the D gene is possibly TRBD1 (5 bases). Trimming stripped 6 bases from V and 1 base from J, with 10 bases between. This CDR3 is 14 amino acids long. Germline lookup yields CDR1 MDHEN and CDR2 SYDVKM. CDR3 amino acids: CASSGGPSNQPQHF. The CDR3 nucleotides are TGTGCCAGCAGCGGGGGACCGAGCAATCAGCCCCAGCATTTT.

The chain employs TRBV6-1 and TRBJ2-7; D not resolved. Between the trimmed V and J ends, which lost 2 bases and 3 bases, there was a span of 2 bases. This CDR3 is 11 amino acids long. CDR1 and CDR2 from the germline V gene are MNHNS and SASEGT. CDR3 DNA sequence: TGTGCCAGCAGTGAATTCTACGAGCAGTACTTC. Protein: CASSEFYEQYF.

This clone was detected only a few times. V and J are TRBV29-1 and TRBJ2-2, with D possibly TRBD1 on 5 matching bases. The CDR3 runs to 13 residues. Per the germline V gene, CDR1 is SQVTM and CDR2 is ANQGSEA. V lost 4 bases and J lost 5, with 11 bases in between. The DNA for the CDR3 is TGCAGCGTTGTCCAGGGTCGGACCGGGGAGCTGTTTTTT. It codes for CSVVQGRTGELFF.

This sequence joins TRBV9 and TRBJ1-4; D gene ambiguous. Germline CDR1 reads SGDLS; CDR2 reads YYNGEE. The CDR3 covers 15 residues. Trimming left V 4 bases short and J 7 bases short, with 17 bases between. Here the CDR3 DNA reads TGTGCCAGCAGCCCCGACACTAAAGGGAGTGAAAAACTGTTTTTT. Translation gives CASSPDTKGSEKLFF.

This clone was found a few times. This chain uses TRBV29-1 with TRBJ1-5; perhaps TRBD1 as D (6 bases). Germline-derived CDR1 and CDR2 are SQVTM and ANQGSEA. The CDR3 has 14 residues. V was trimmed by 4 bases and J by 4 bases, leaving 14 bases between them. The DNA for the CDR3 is TGCAGCGTTGCGGTCAGGGGAGTTAATCAGCCCCAGCATTTT. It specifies CSVAVRGVNQPQHF.

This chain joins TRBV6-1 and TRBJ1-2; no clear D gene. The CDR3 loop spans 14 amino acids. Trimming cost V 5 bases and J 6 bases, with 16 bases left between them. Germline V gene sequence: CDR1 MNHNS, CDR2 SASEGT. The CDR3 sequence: CASSHGPTRNGYTF. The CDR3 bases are TGTGCCAGCAGTCATGGCCCCACCCGGAATGGCTACACCTTC.

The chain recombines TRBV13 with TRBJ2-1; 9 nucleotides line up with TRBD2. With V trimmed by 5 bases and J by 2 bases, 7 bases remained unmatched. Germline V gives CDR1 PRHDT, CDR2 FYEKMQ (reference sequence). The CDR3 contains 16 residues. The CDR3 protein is CASSPGGGGAYNEQFF. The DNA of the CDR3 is TGTGCCAGCAGCCCAGGAGGCGGGGGGGCCTACAATGAGCAGTTCTTC.

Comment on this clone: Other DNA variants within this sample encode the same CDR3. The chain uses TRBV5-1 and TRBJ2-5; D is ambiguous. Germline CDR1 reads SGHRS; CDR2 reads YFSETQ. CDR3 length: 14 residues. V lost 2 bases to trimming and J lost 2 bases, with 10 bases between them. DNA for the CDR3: TGCGCCAGCAGCTTTAGAACAGTTCAAGAGACCCAGTACTTC. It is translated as CASSFRTVQETQYF. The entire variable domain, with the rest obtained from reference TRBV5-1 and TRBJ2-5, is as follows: KAGVTQTPRYLIKTRGQQVTLSCSPISGHRSVSWYQQTPGQGLQFLFEYFSETQRNKGNFPGRFSGRQFSNSRSEMNVSTLELGDSALYLCASSFRTVQETQYFGPGTRLLVL.

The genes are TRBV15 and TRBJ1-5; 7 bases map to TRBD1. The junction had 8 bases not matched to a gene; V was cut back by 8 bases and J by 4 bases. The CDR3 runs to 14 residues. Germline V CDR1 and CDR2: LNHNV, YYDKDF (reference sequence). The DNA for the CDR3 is TGTGCCACCCAAGGGGGACAGCTAAATCAGCCCCAGCATTTT. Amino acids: CATQGGQLNQPQHF.

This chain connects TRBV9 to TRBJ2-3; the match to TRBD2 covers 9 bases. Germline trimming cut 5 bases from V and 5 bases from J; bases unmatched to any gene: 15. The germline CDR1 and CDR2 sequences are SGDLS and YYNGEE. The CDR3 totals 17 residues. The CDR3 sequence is CASSEESGGSVGDTQYF. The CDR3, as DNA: TGTGCCAGCAGTGAGGAGAGCGGGGGGTCGGTTGGAGATACGCAGTATTTT.

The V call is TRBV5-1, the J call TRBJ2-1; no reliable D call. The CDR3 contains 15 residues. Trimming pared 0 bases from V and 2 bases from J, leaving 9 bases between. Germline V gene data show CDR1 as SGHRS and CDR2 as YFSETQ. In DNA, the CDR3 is TGCGCCAGCAGCTTGGAAGGAGTCACCTACAATGAGCAGTTCTTC. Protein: CASSLEGVTYNEQFF.

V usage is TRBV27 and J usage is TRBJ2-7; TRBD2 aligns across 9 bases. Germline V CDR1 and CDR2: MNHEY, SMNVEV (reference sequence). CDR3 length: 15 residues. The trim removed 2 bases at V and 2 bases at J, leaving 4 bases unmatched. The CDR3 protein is CASSLESSGAYEQYF. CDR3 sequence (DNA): TGTGCCAGCAGTTTAGAGTCTAGCGGGGCCTACGAGCAGTACTTC.